This T cell receptor beta chain was obtained from a study of T cell responses to AZD1222 COVID-19 vaccine. With regard to this clone: Its antigen is still unknown.

Broader study findings: Clonal diversity was possibly underestimated, and the donors were mostly white British, with more females.

From germline, CDR1 is SGDLS and CDR2 YYNGEE. V was pared by 4 bases and J by 4 bases, with 7 bases between. The CDR3 is 12 amino acids. Clones were read by immunoSEQ multiplex PCR, and TCRdb kept only the in-frame ones, dropping some. The table includes 180,000 or so clones, about 94% detected once. The sample was peripheral blood, taken 28 days after the second AZD1222 dose. This receptor was obtained from an adult who received the AZD1222 COVID-19 vaccine. This sequence joins TRBV9 and TRBJ2-3; D is unclear. CDR3: CASSPSADTQYF. The CDR3 DNA reads as TGTGCCAGCAGCCCAAGTGCAGATACGCAGTATTTT.